The rows below give T cell receptor beta chains drawn from one sample of a study of regulatory T cells in long-lasting Graves disease. TCRdb reprocessed the multiplex PCR reads with MiXCR, giving one entry per CDR3 protein. The profile shows a few hundred thousand distinct CDR3 sequences, around 17% of them singletons. This sample also belongs to another study, concerning T cells in Graves' hyperthyroidism and ophthalmopathy.

Sequencing used peripheral blood mononuclear cells (PBMCs), obtained at new diagnosis, from a patient treated with antithyroid drugs. Receptors originate from a man in his forties with Graves disease. Each CDR3 is given without its conserved first and last residue.

>TRBJ1-3|TRBV6-1
ASSEGIVPGNTIY
>TRBJ2-7|TRBV11-2
ASSPGGTGEQY
>TRBJ1-4|TRBV28
ASSGQGVEKLF
>TRBJ1-5|TRBV2
ASSEEQGAFQPQH
>TRBJ2-7|TRBV15
ATNQGAYEQY
>TRBJ2-2|TRBV25-1
ASSHRAGAGELF
>TRBJ2-3|TRBV12-3/TRBV12-4
ASSYSGGGGTQY
>TRBJ1-2|TRBV6-4
ASSATVIYGYT
>TRBJ1-1|TRBV4-2
ASSGVTEAF
>TRBJ2-7|TRBV20-1
SAIKRGGRFEQY
>TRBJ2-1|TRBV20-1
SAPLAGVAREQF
>TRBJ2-7|TRBV6-1
ASSEVVGGEQY
>TRBJ1-5|TRBV4-3
ASSQGTGGSQPQH
>TRBJ1-3|TRBV4-2
ASSQARTSGNTIY
>TRBJ1-2|TRBV6-1
ASRNPGRRLGGYGYT
>TRBJ1-5|TRBV20-1
SASTLSSFNQPQH
>TRBJ2-7|TRBV12-3/TRBV12-4
ASSNREARDEQY
>TRBJ2-1|TRBV11-2
ASSSTGRGSYNEQF
>TRBJ2-2|TRBV15
ATSRDARRSSTGELF
>TRBJ2-6|TRBV19
ASSLLPGQGETGANVLT
>TRBJ2-7|TRBV28
ASRNSYEQY
>TRBJ2-1|TRBV7-3
ASSLTLGTEQF
>TRBJ2-2|TRBV6-2/TRBV6-3
ASSYLTYANTGELF
>TRBJ2-6|TRBV6-1
ASSEDVKNSGANVLT
>-|TRBV28
ASRGTGETQY
>TRBJ1-5|TRBV24-1
ATSQGSGDQPQH
>TRBJ2-3|TRBV12-5
ASGLGSNTDTQY
>TRBJ2-1|TRBV27
ASSLARALYNEQF
>TRBJ2-1|TRBV20-1
SVPHNEQF
>TRBJ1-6|TRBV30
AWSVIWGTGRNSPLH
>TRBJ2-7|TRBV5-1
ASSGGVPAYEQY
>TRBJ2-5|TRBV6-2/TRBV6-3
ASRESPGLADQETQY
>TRBJ2-5|TRBV12-5
ASGFGSDGDGTQY
>TRBJ2-1|TRBV7-2
ASPAGGPPYNEQF
>TRBJ2-1|TRBV10-3
ATSGGPGNEQF
>TRBJ1-4|TRBV5-1
ASTLGGAGGEKLF
>TRBJ2-5|TRBV19
ASSGNRGRETQY
>TRBJ2-2|TRBV5-1
ASSPLDFNTGELF
>TRBJ2-1|TRBV12-5
ASLGGGTYNEQF
>TRBJ2-7|TRBV5-1
ASTSERGTGAYEQY
>TRBJ2-3|TRBV28
ASSLAEPDTQY
>TRBJ1-1|TRBV29-1
SVVWAGEAF
>TRBJ2-5|TRBV12-3/TRBV12-4
ASSLLLREAQY
>TRBJ2-7|TRBV12-3/TRBV12-4
ASSLRRGYEQY
>TRBJ1-1|TRBV9
ASSVGRLNTEAF
>TRBJ2-1|TRBV12-3/TRBV12-4
ASSDPSGRSYNEQF
>TRBJ2-1|TRBV7-2
ASSGDYGSYNEQF
>TRBJ1-5|TRBV28
ASRVRDGSNQPQH
>TRBJ1-2|TRBV12-3/TRBV12-4
ASSFWVGNYGYT
>TRBJ2-5|TRBV20-1
SASEGTLQETQH
>TRBJ1-4|TRBV30
ASGQEKLF
>TRBJ2-2|TRBV5-1
ASSIGQVADTGELF
>TRBJ2-3|TRBV18
ASSRQRPSTDTQY